This passage covers 18 T cell receptor beta chains from one sample sequenced in a study of blood T cell repertoires in COVID-19. This table comes from immunoSEQ multiplex PCR, and its TCRdb copy is limited to in-frame clones, with some not included. Of 84,000 or so clones detected, 75% to 85% appear once; the ten largest clones hold about a third. The sequenced sample was peripheral blood. The receptors were sampled from a man in his sixties with COVID-19, enrolled during active disease.

This clone was counted a single time. The genes are TRBV30 and TRBJ1-1, with a tentative D call TRBD1 (5 bases). With 3 bases removed from V and 3 bases from J, the gap between germline ends came to 11 bases. Germline lookup yields CDR1 GTSNPN and CDR2 SVGIG (reference sequence). The CDR3 consists of 13 residues. The DNA of the CDR3 is TGTGCCTGGAGAACAGGCCTTGACACTGAAGCTTTCTTT. It translates to CAWRTGLDTEAFF.

The chain uses TRBV6-5 and TRBJ2-5; 7 nucleotides align to TRBD2. This CDR3 comprises 15 residues. The germline V gene has CDR1 MNHEY and CDR2 SVGAGI. The V gene end was trimmed by 6 bases and the J gene end by 5 bases; junction bases not matched to a gene: 12. The CDR3 region has the DNA TGTGCCAGCAGACCGGGAGGTACAACTGGGGAGACCCAGTACTTC. Protein product: CASRPGGTTGETQYF.

This clone was seen only a few times. The rearrangement uses TRBV29-1 and TRBJ1-1; D not resolved. CDR1 and CDR2 (germline): SQVTM, ANQGSEA. V lost 8 bases, J lost 1 base, and 14 bases lay in between. The CDR3 covers 13 residues. The CDR3 region is CSSQLERNTEAFF. DNA of the CDR3: TGCAGCTCGCAATTGGAGAGGAACACTGAAGCTTTCTTT.

The chain is built from TRBV7-3 and TRBJ2-2, with 7 bases that match TRBD1. V lost 1 base, J lost 5 bases, and 4 bases stayed unmatched. The length of the CDR3 is 15 residues. The germline V gene encodes CDR1 SGHTA and CDR2 FQGTGA. In DNA form, the CDR3 reads TGTGCCAGCAGCTTAAGAGGGGGCGTGACCGGGGAGCTGTTTTTT. It encodes CASSLRGGVTGELFF.

This clone has only one observation. The chain recombines TRBV3-1 (or the pseudogene TRBV3-2) with TRBJ1-2; 8 nucleotides align to TRBD1. The V segment lost 0 bases and the J segment 6 bases; nucleotides outside the gene matches: 3. Germline V gene data show CDR1 as LGHDT and CDR2 as YNNKEL (reference sequence). The CDR3 runs to 14 residues. The CDR3 DNA follows: TGTGCCAGCAGCCAAGAGCCAGGGGGCCATGGCTACACCTTC. Translation: CASSQEPGGHGYTF.

V gene TRBV27 combines with J gene TRBJ1-2, with D uncertain. Germline loops: CDR1 MNHEY, CDR2 SMNVEV (reference sequence). V was cut by 6 bases and J by 7 bases, with 21 bases left in between. The CDR3 consists of 15 residues. Written as DNA, the CDR3 is TGTGCCAGCAGCGGACTGGAGTTGGGAGTGGCTGGCTACACCTTC. It yields the protein CASSGLELGVAGYTF.

This clone was detected only once. This chain uses TRBV9 with TRBJ2-3; 11 bases are a match to TRBD2. The CDR3 totals 20 residues. Germline V lookup: CDR1 SGDLS, CDR2 YYNGEE. The V and J ends lost 4 bases and 1 base, in that order; junction bases with no gene match: 17. The CDR3 bases are TGTGCCAGCAGCATGTCTTCAAGGGGCCTGACTAGCGGGGGCACAGATACGCAGTATTTT. This gives the protein CASSMSSRGLTSGGTDTQYF.

The V gene is TRBV9, the J gene TRBJ2-1; the D gene is possibly TRBD2 (5 bases). The CDR3 consists of 16 residues. Germline values: CDR1 SGDLS, CDR2 YYNGEE. Deletions cut 4 bases from V and 5 bases from J, with 19 bases between. CDR3 protein: CASSLGGSYPNNEQFF. In DNA form, the CDR3 reads TGTGCCAGCAGCCTAGGAGGAAGTTACCCGAACAATGAGCAGTTCTTC. Using reference TRBV9 and TRBJ2-1 for the parts outside the CDR3, the full variable domain is DSGVTQTPKHLITATGQRVTLRCSPRSGDLSVYWYQQSLDQGLQFLIQYYNGEERAKGNILERFSAQQFPDLHSELNLSSLELGDSALYFCASSLGGSYPNNEQFFGPGTRLTVL.

Here the CDR3 DNA reads TGTGCCAGCAAGGGAGGAAATTCACCCCTCCACTTT. Amino acids: CASKGGNSPLHF. The chain uses TRBV6-5 and TRBJ1-6; the D is unclear. The germline V gene encodes CDR1 MNHEY and CDR2 SVGAGI. The CDR3 is 12 residues long. The V end was cut by 7 bases, the J end by 7 bases, with 8 bases between.

The V and J genes are TRBV7-2 and TRBJ2-7; 12 nucleotides match TRBD2. The CDR3 sequence is 17 residues long. Germline values: CDR1 SGHTA, CDR2 FQGNSA. The V and J ends lost 7 bases and 7 bases, in that order; junction bases with no gene match: 17. For the CDR3, the DNA is TGTGCCAGCACCCCCAGGGCTACTAGCGGGAGGTCCTGGGAGCAGTACTTC. Translated: CASTPRATSGRSWEQYF.

The chain carries TRBV5-6 and TRBJ2-4; D may be TRBD1 (7 bases). CDR1 is SGHDT and CDR2 is YYEEEE in the germline V gene. V lost 5 bases and J lost 5, with 14 bases in between. This CDR3 comprises 14 residues. CDR3 in amino acids: CASSLDRRENIQYF. CDR3 DNA sequence: TGTGCCAGCAGTCTGGACAGGAGGGAAAACATTCAGTACTTC.

The chain employs TRBV11-2 and TRBJ1-6; 8 bases are a match to TRBD1. The CDR3 is 14 amino acids. Germline CDR1 reads SGHAT; CDR2 reads FQNNGV. Trimming took 5 bases from V and 6 from J; bases not matched to a gene: 3. The CDR3 nucleotides read TGTGCCAGCAGCACAGGACAGGGTAATTCACCCCTCCACTTT. Amino acid sequence: CASSTGQGNSPLHF.

This clone was detected a few times. CDR3 sequence reads: CASSLRQGSSGANVLTF. The CDR3 bases are TGTGCCAGCAGCTTGCGACAGGGGAGCTCTGGGGCCAACGTCCTGACTTTC. This chain uses TRBV5-6 with TRBJ2-6; 8 positions match TRBD1. The CDR3 is 17 residues long. Trimming at V came to 1 base and at J to 0 bases, leaving 3 bases not matched to a gene. The germline V gene has CDR1 SGHDT and CDR2 YYEEEE.

This rearrangement joins TRBV5-8 to TRBJ1-1; 8 positions agree with TRBD1. Trimming took 5 bases from V and 0 from J; bases not matched to a gene: 9. The CDR3 runs 16 residues. Germline V gives CDR1 SGHTS, CDR2 YDEGEE. The CDR3 loop is CASRGGQGNMNTEAFF. CDR3 sequence (DNA): TGTGCCAGCAGGGGAGGACAGGGAAACATGAACACTGAAGCTTTCTTT.

The chain has TRBV19 and TRBJ2-1; 12 nucleotides line up with TRBD1. The junction had 9 bases not matched to a gene; V was cut back by 4 bases and J by 8 bases. CDR3 length: 16 residues. Germline lookup yields CDR1 LNHDA and CDR2 SQIVND (reference sequence). The chain's CDR3 is CASSTSGTGGGDEQFF. The CDR3 DNA reads as TGTGCCAGTAGTACGTCCGGGACAGGGGGCGGGGATGAGCAGTTCTTC. Full variable domain (missing parts from reference TRBV19 and TRBJ2-1): DGGITQSPKYLFRKEGQNVTLSCEQNLNHDAMYWYRQDPGQGLRLIYYSQIVNDFQKGDIAEGYSVSREKKESFPLTVTSAQKNPTAFYLCASSTSGTGGGDEQFFGPGTRLTVL.

V is TRBV3-1 (or the pseudogene TRBV3-2) and J is TRBJ1-1; 7 nucleotides agree with TRBD1. The CDR3 consists of 15 residues. V lost 1 base, J lost 0 bases, and 2 bases stayed unmatched. CDR1 is LGHDT and CDR2 is YNNKEL in the germline V gene (reference sequence). DNA of the CDR3: TGTGCCAGCAGCCAAGGGGACAGTTTGAACACTGAAGCTTTCTTT. This translates into CASSQGDSLNTEAFF.

V usage is TRBV5-4 and J usage is TRBJ2-7; D perhaps matches TRBD1 (5 bases). With 0 bases removed from V and 3 bases from J, the gap between germline ends came to 13 bases. Germline V gives CDR1 SGHNT, CDR2 YYREEE (reference sequence). The CDR3 is made up of 15 amino acids. CDR3 bases: TGTGCCAGCAGCTTGGCCGGCAGGGCCCACTACGAGCAGTACTTC. It encodes CASSLAGRAHYEQYF.

V and J are TRBV6-5 and TRBJ2-5; TRBD2 aligns across 12 bases. Trimming cost V 6 bases and J 5 bases; bases outside gene matches: 4. The CDR3 extends over 14 amino acids. Germline V gives CDR1 MNHEY, CDR2 SVGAGI. The CDR3 loop is CASRTSGRGETQYF. The DNA for the CDR3 is TGTGCCAGCAGGACTAGCGGGAGAGGGGAGACCCAGTACTTC.